This entry lists 29 T cell receptor beta chains sequenced from one sample in a study of beta chain features in type 1 diabetes. Study results and limitations: Moderately but significantly shorter TCRB CDR3s were found in Type 1 diabetes patients in all four CD4+ subsets.

The authors reverse transcribed all of the isolated RNA, so sequencing captured expressed TCRB transcripts. The table came from immunoSEQ multiplex PCR; TCRdb's copy has only in-frame clones and leaves some out. There are approximately 250,000 clones in the sample; 16% occur only once, and 0.065% to 0.095% lies in the top ten. Which antigens these TCRs recognize remains unknown. The sequenced sample was naive CD4+ T cells from blood. The source of these receptors is a man aged 25-45 years with type 1 diabetes.

This clone showed up just once. The DNA of the CDR3 is TGTGCCAGCAGCTCAGGACAGGAGAGAGAAGCTTTCTTT. It is translated as CASSSGQEREAFF. This chain uses TRBV25-1 with TRBJ1-1; 7 bases agree with TRBD1. The trim removed 6 bases at V and 8 bases at J, leaving 9 bases unmatched. The CDR3 has 13 residues. Germline V gives CDR1 MGHDK, CDR2 SYGVNS.

The chain couples TRBV6-5 to TRBJ2-1, with 7 positions matching TRBD1. The CDR3 is 14 amino acids. The germline gives CDR1 MNHEY, CDR2 SVGAGI. The J segment lost 9 bases and the V segment lost 2 bases, leaving 7 bases of the junction unmatched. The CDR3 nucleotides are TGTGCCAGCAGTTACGGGGGCAGGGGGACTGAGCAGTTCTTC. Amino acids: CASSYGGRGTEQFF.

The J gene is TRBJ2-1, the V gene TRBV29-1; weak D call: TRBD1 (6 bases). CDR1 and CDR2 (germline): SQVTM, ANQGSEA. V was clipped by 4 bases and J by 4 bases, with 11 bases between them. The CDR3 is 13 residues long. CDR3 bases: TGCAGCGTTGGGGGGCAGATGTACAATGAGCAGTTCTTC. Its translation: CSVGGQMYNEQFF.

The rearrangement links TRBV5-6 to TRBJ2-5, with a weak D call TRBD1 (5 bases). The germline CDR1 and CDR2 sequences are SGHDT and YYEEEE. V was cut by 2 bases and J by 3 bases, with 14 bases left in between. The CDR3 totals 15 residues. The CDR3 spells CASSFSSAGKETQYF. The CDR3 nucleotides are TGTGCCAGCAGCTTTTCCTCGGCAGGGAAAGAGACCCAGTACTTC.

Only a few counts were recorded for this clone. The chain has TRBV29-1 and TRBJ1-1; D may be TRBD1 (5 bases). The ends were cut back, 1 base at V and 0 bases at J, with 12 bases in the middle. The CDR3 length is 15 residues. Per the germline V gene, CDR1 is SQVTM and CDR2 is ANQGSEA. DNA for the CDR3: TGCAGCGTTGAAGGACAGTACTCCATGAACACTGAAGCTTTCTTT. Its protein product is CSVEGQYSMNTEAFF.

Only a few counts were recorded for this clone. The V gene is TRBV15, the J gene TRBJ2-1; 7 bases align to TRBD2. After removal of 0 bases from V and 12 bases from J, the junction contained 8 bases not matched to a gene. Germline V lookup: CDR1 LNHNV, CDR2 YYDKDF (reference sequence). The CDR3 loop spans 14 amino acids. The CDR3 sequence: CATSRETSVASQFF. CDR3 DNA: TGTGCCACCAGCAGAGAAACTAGCGTAGCCTCGCAGTTCTTC.

V usage is TRBV29-1 and J usage is TRBJ1-5; D is uncertain. Trimming shortened V by 2 bases and J by 0 bases, and 5 bases separated the two germline ends. Germline CDR1 SQVTM, CDR2 ANQGSEA. The CDR3 covers 13 residues. The CDR3 DNA reads TGCAGCGTTGAACTTAATAGCAATCAGCCCCAGCATTTT. Translated: CSVELNSNQPQHF.

This clone was found a few times. In DNA form, the CDR3 reads TGTGCCACCAGCAGGGGCAGCGGGAGCTACAATGAGCAGTTCTTC. As protein: CATSRGSGSYNEQFF. This chain uses TRBV15 with TRBJ2-1, with 8 nucleotides matching TRBD2. The germline CDR1 and CDR2 sequences are LNHNV and YYDKDF (reference sequence). The ends lost 3 bases at V and 3 bases at J; junction bases unmatched: 4. The CDR3 runs 15 residues.

This clone was seen more than once but under ten times. The chain is built from TRBV29-1 and TRBJ2-1; D perhaps matches TRBD1 (6 bases). CDR1 and CDR2 (germline): SQVTM, ANQGSEA. This CDR3 contains 10 residues. Trimming took off 4 bases at V and 13 bases at J, with 11 bases between the two ends. Here the CDR3 reads CSVVPGQQFF. In DNA form, the CDR3 reads TGCAGCGTTGTCCCGGGACAACAGTTCTTC.

As DNA, the CDR3 is TGCGCCAGCAGCCTAACGACAGGGTACGCGTGGGAGCAGTACTTC. Its protein is CASSLTTGYAWEQYF. The chain employs TRBV5-1 and TRBJ2-7; 7 positions agree with TRBD1. The CDR3 is made up of 15 amino acids. V lost 4 bases and J lost 7; bases outside the gene matches: 14. Germline V gives CDR1 SGHRS, CDR2 YFSETQ.

The chain links TRBV29-1 to TRBJ1-2; D unclear. The germline V gene has CDR1 SQVTM and CDR2 ANQGSEA. Trimming took 4 bases from V and 6 from J, leaving 9 bases between them. The CDR3 consists of 11 residues. Here the CDR3 reads CSVGSANGYTF. CDR3 sequence (DNA): TGCAGCGTTGGTTCAGCCAATGGCTACACCTTC.

The genes are TRBV5-4 and TRBJ2-5; 10 nucleotides align to TRBD2. CDR1 is SGHNT and CDR2 is YYREEE in the germline V gene (reference sequence). J was trimmed by 0 bases and V by 2 bases; bases with no gene match: 4. The CDR3 is 16 amino acids. CDR3 DNA: TGTGCCAGCAGCTTTGGACTAGCGGACTACCAAGAGACCCAGTACTTC. This translates into CASSFGLADYQETQYF.

CDR3 DNA sequence: TGCAGCGTTGCAAGGCAGGGATATGGCTACACCTTC. Its translation: CSVARQGYGYTF. The chain combines TRBV29-1 with TRBJ1-2; a weak D match, TRBD1 (5 bases). There are 12 residues in the CDR3. Germline V lookup: CDR1 SQVTM, CDR2 ANQGSEA. Trimming took off 4 bases at V and 5 bases at J, with 11 bases between the two ends.

This clone has just a few counts. The V call is TRBV28, the J call TRBJ2-2; a weak D match, TRBD2 (6 bases). Trimming left V 8 bases short and J 6 bases short, with 22 bases between. This CDR3 region has 16 residues. Germline V gene sequence: CDR1 MDHEN, CDR2 SYDVKM. The CDR3 here is CASGPTGESRPGELFF. In DNA form, the CDR3 reads TGTGCCAGCGGCCCTACGGGGGAAAGCCGGCCCGGGGAGCTGTTTTTT. The full variable domain, completed using reference TRBV28 and TRBJ2-2, is DVKVTQSSRYLVKRTGEKVFLECVQDMDHENMFWYRQDPGLGLRLIYFSYDVKMKEKGDIPEGYSVSREKKERFSLILESASTNQTSMYLCASGPTGESRPGELFFGEGSRLTVL.

The rearrangement links TRBV30 to TRBJ2-5, with D possibly TRBD2 on 6 matching bases. This CDR3 has 15 residues. Germline CDR1 is GTSNPN and CDR2 is SVGIG (reference sequence). V was clipped by 0 bases and J by 5 bases, with 16 bases between them. DNA for the CDR3: TGTGCCTGGAGTGTCGGAGGGGTCGCCCAGGAGACCCAGTACTTC. Amino acid sequence: CAWSVGGVAQETQYF.

Note on this clone: The sample carries other DNA sequences with the same CDR3. The chain combines TRBV5-1 with TRBJ1-1; D call uncertain. Germline V gene data show CDR1 as SGHRS and CDR2 as YFSETQ. CDR3 size: 13 residues. V lost 0 bases, J lost 1 base, and 4 bases lay in between. The CDR3 is CASSLAGNTEAFF. The CDR3 DNA reads TGCGCCAGCAGCTTGGCGGGGAACACTGAAGCTTTCTTT.

The chain employs TRBV28 and TRBJ1-1; 7 bases fit TRBD1. V dropped 5 bases and J dropped 1; count of bases not matched to a gene: 7. This CDR3 is 15 amino acids long. Germline CDR1 and CDR2: MDHEN and SYDVKM. The CDR3 sequence is CASSTETGRNTEAFF. CDR3 sequence (DNA): TGTGCCAGCAGTACCGAGACAGGGAGGAACACTGAAGCTTTCTTT.

This chain uses TRBV4-3 with TRBJ2-7; D uncertain. V was cut by 1 base and J by 6 bases, with 16 bases left in between. Germline V lookup: CDR1 LGHNA, CDR2 YSLEER. This CDR3 contains 15 residues. Written as DNA, the CDR3 is TGCGCCAGCAGCCAAGTGGGCGCCCCCTCTGGCGAGCAGTACTTC. It yields the protein CASSQVGAPSGEQYF.

This clone was observed a few times. The chain couples TRBV11-2 to TRBJ2-1; no reliable D call. Germline-derived CDR1 and CDR2 are SGHAT and FQNNGV. The CDR3 is 13 residues long. V dropped 5 bases and J dropped 6 bases, with 11 bases sitting between them. CDR3 residues: CASSPLPSNEQFF. The CDR3 bases are TGTGCCAGCAGCCCGCTACCTAGCAATGAGCAGTTCTTC.

This clone turned up a few times. The chain has TRBV7-2 and TRBJ2-1; either TRBD1 or TRBD2 may supply D (5 bases each). The germline V gene encodes CDR1 SGHTA and CDR2 FQGNSA. The CDR3 totals 14 residues. With 2 bases removed from V and 5 bases from J, the gap between germline ends came to 10 bases. As DNA, the CDR3 is TGTGCCAGCAGCTTAAGGGACCTGCACAATGAGCAGTTCTTC. It translates to CASSLRDLHNEQFF.

This rearrangement joins TRBV29-1 to TRBJ2-2; D ambiguous. The germline V gene encodes CDR1 SQVTM and CDR2 ANQGSEA. This CDR3 is 14 amino acids long. V was clipped by 2 bases and J by 5 bases, with 12 bases between them. CDR3 nucleotide sequence: TGCAGCGTTGAAAATGCTCTACGTACCGGGGAGCTGTTTTTT. It is translated as CSVENALRTGELFF.

The CDR3 protein is CASVSEGNEQFF. CDR3 coding DNA: TGTGCTAGTGTCTCGGAAGGGAATGAGCAGTTCTTC. This rearrangement joins TRBV12-5 to TRBJ2-1, with D unresolved. V lost 7 bases to trimming and J lost 7 bases, with 11 bases between them. The CDR3 consists of 12 residues. Germline assignment: CDR1 LGHNT and CDR2 FRNRAP.

This sequence joins TRBV9 and TRBJ2-5; 8 bases are a match to TRBD1. V dropped 0 bases and J dropped 2; count of bases not matched to a gene: 6. There are 16 residues in the CDR3. Germline V gene sequence: CDR1 SGDLS, CDR2 YYNGEE. The CDR3 DNA follows: TGTGCCAGCAGCGTAGAGGAAAACAGGGGGCAAGAGACCCAGTACTTC. Encoded protein: CASSVEENRGQETQYF. Variable domain in full (rest from reference TRBV9 and TRBJ2-5): DSGVTQTPKHLITATGQRVTLRCSPRSGDLSVYWYQQSLDQGLQFLIQYYNGEERAKGNILERFSAQQFPDLHSELNLSSLELGDSALYFCASSVEENRGQETQYFGPGTRLLVL.

The chain has TRBV30 and TRBJ2-7; D assignment may be TRBD1 or TRBD2 (5 bases each). Germline V gene data show CDR1 as GTSNPN and CDR2 as SVGIG (reference sequence). The CDR3 spans 15 residues. The ends were cut back, 1 base at V and 2 bases at J, with 15 bases in the middle. CDR3 in amino acids: CAWSGSRDGTYEQYF. CDR3 DNA sequence: TGTGCCTGGAGTGGCTCCCGGGACGGGACCTACGAGCAGTACTTC.

V usage is TRBV9 and J usage is TRBJ2-1; D gene ambiguous. Trimming cost V 3 bases and J 6 bases, with 19 bases left between them. The germline V gene has CDR1 SGDLS and CDR2 YYNGEE. The CDR3 is 16 residues long. The CDR3 DNA sequence: TGTGCCAGCAGCGCCGCCCTTGTTCTGGGTAGCAATGAGCAGTTCTTC. Amino acids: CASSAALVLGSNEQFF.

The DNA of the CDR3 is TGTGCCAGCAGTCCACGGGACCCCCGGGACGATACGCAGTATTTT. It specifies CASSPRDPRDDTQYF. The chain combines TRBV27 with TRBJ2-3; either TRBD1 or TRBD2 may fit D (5 bases each). Trimming left V 5 bases short and J 6 bases short, with 18 bases between. This CDR3 region has 15 residues. Germline V gives CDR1 MNHEY, CDR2 SMNVEV (reference sequence).

This CDR3 reads CASSLARGAQYF. Written as DNA, the CDR3 is TGTGCCAGCAGCTTAGCAAGGGGTGCGCAGTATTTT. V gene TRBV7-2 combines with J gene TRBJ2-3; D might be TRBD1 (5 bases). The V and J ends lost 0 bases and 10 bases respectively, with 8 bases between them. This CDR3 comprises 12 residues. Germline V CDR1 and CDR2: SGHTA, FQGNSA. Full variable domain (outside the CDR3, taken from reference TRBV7-2 and TRBJ2-3): GAGVSQSPSNKVTEKGKDVELRCDPISGHTALYWYRQSLGQGLEFLIYFQGNSAPDKSGLPSDRFSAERTGGSVSTLTIQRTQQEDSAVYLCASSLARGAQYFGPGTRLTVL.

The chain uses TRBV9 and TRBJ2-7; a weak D match, TRBD1 (7 bases). CDR1 and CDR2 from the germline V gene are SGDLS and YYNGEE. V was pared by 3 bases and J by 0 bases, with 10 bases between. The CDR3 is 14 amino acids. The CDR3 sequence is CASSAQGGSYEQYF. CDR3 DNA: TGTGCCAGCAGCGCCCAGGGGGGCTCCTACGAGCAGTACTTC.

V is TRBV13 and J is TRBJ2-1, with TRBD2 identical over 10 bases. Germline assignment: CDR1 PRHDT and CDR2 FYEKMQ (reference sequence). The CDR3 runs to 18 residues. V lost 2 bases and J lost 0; bases outside the gene matches: 7. CDR3 sequence reads: CASSLSSGSFHSYNEQFF. The CDR3 nucleotides read TGTGCCAGCAGCTTATCTAGCGGGAGCTTTCACTCCTACAATGAGCAGTTCTTC.